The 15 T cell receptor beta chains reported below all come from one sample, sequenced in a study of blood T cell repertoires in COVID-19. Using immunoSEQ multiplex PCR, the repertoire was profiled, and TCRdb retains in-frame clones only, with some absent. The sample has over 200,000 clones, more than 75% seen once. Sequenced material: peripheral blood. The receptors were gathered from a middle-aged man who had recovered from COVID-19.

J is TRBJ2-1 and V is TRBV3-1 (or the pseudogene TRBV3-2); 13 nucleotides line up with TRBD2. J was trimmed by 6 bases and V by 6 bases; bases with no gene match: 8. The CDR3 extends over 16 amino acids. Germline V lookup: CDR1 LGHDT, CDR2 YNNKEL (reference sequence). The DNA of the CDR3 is TGTGCCAGCAGTCCGGGACTAGCGGGGCCCCCCAATGAGCAGTTCTTC. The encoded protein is CASSPGLAGPPNEQFF.

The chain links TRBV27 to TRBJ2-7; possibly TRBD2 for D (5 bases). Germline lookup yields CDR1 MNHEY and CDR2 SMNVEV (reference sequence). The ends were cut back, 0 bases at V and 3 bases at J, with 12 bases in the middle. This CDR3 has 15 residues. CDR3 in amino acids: CASSLSGGPLYEQYF. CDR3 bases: TGTGCCAGCAGTTTATCAGGCGGGCCCCTCTACGAGCAGTACTTC.

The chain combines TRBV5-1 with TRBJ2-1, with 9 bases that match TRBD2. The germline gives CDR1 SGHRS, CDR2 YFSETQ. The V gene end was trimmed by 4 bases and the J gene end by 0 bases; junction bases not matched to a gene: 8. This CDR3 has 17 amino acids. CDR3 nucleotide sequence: TGCGCCAGCAGCCGAACGGGGGGACTAGCCTCCTACAATGAGCAGTTCTTC. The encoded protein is CASSRTGGLASYNEQFF.

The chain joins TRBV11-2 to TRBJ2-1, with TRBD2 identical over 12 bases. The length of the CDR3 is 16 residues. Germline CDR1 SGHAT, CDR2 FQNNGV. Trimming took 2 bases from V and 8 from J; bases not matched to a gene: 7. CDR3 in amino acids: CASSLPTSGRLYEQFF. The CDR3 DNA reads TGTGCCAGCAGCTTACCAACTAGCGGGAGGTTGTATGAGCAGTTCTTC. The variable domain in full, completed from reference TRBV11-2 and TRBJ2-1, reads EAGVAQSPRYKIIEKRQSVAFWCNPISGHATLYWYQQILGQGPKLLIQFQNNGVVDDSQLPKDRFSAERLKGVDSTLKIQPAKLEDSAVYLCASSLPTSGRLYEQFFGPGTRLTVL.

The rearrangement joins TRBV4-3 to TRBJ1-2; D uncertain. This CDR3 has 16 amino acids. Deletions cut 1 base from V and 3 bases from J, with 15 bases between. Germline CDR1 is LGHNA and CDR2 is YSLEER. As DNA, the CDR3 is TGCGCCAGCAGCCAAGTAGTAGGATGGAGTCACTATGGCTACACCTTC. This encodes CASSQVVGWSHYGYTF.

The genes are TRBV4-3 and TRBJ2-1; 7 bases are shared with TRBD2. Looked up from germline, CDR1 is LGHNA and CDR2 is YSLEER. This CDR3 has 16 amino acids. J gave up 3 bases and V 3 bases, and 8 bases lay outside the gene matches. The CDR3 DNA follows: TGCGCCAGCAGCCAGGCAGCGCGGGGGAACTACAATGAGCAGTTCTTC. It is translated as CASSQAARGNYNEQFF.

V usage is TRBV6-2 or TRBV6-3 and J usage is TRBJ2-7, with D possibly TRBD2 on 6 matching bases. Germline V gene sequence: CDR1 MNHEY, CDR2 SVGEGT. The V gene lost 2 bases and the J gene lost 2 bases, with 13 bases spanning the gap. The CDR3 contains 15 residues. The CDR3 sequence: CASSYLGGAAYEQYF. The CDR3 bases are TGTGCCAGCAGTTACCTCGGGGGAGCGGCCTACGAGCAGTACTTC.

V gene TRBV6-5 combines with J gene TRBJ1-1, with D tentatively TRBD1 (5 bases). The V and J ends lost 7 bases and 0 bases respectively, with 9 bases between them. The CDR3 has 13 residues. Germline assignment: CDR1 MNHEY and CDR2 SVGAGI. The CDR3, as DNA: TGTGCCAGCAAATTCAGGGTGAACACTGAAGCTTTCTTT. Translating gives CASKFRVNTEAFF.

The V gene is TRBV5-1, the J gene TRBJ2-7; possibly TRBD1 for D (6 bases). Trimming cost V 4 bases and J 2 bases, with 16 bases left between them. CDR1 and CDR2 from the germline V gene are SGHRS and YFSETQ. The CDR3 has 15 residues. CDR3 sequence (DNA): TGCGCCAGCAGCCGCTTCTCAGGACAGCCCTACGAGCAGTACTTC. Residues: CASSRFSGQPYEQYF.

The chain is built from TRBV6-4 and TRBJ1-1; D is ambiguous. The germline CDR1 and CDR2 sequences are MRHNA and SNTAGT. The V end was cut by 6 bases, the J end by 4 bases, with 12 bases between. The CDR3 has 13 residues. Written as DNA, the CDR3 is TGTGCCAGCAGCCTCGAGACGGGCACTGAAGCTTTCTTT. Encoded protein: CASSLETGTEAFF.

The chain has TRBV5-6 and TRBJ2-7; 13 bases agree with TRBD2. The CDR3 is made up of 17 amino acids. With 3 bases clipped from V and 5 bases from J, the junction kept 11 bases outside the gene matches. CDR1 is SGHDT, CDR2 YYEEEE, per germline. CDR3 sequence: CASSSLLAGGHIDEQYF. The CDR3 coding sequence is TGTGCCAGCAGCTCTTTACTAGCGGGGGGGCATATCGACGAGCAGTACTTC.

Written as DNA, the CDR3 is TGTGCCAGTAGTACCGGCAGGGGAGCGAACACCGGGGAGCTGTTTTTT. Protein product: CASSTGRGANTGELFF. This chain uses TRBV19 with TRBJ2-2, with D perhaps TRBD1 (6 bases). With 4 bases removed from V and 0 bases from J, the gap between germline ends came to 12 bases. Germline-derived CDR1 and CDR2 are LNHDA and SQIVND (reference sequence). This CDR3 spans 16 amino acids. The full variable domain, rest sourced from reference TRBV19 and TRBJ2-2, is DGGITQSPKYLFRKEGQNVTLSCEQNLNHDAMYWYRQDPGQGLRLIYYSQIVNDFQKGDIAEGYSVSREKKESFPLTVTSAQKNPTAFYLCASSTGRGANTGELFFGEGSRLTVL.

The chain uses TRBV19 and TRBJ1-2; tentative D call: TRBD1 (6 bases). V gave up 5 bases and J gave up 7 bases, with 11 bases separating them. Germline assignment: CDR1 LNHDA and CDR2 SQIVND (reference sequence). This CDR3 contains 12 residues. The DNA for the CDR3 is TGTGCCAGTAGTCCACAGGGTATTGGCTACACCTTC. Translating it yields CASSPQGIGYTF.

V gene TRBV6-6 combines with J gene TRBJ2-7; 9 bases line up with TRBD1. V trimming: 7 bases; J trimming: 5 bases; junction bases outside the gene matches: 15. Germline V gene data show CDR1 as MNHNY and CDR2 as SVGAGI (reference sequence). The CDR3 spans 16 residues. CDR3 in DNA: TGTGCCAGCACTAAGGACAGGGGACTTCTTTGGGACGAGCAGTACTTC. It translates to CASTKDRGLLWDEQYF.

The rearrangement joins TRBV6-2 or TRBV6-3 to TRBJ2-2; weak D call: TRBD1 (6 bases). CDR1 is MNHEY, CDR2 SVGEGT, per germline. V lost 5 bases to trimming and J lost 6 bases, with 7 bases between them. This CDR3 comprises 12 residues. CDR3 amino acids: CASSPGAGELFF. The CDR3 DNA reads TGTGCCAGCAGTCCAGGGGCCGGGGAGCTGTTTTTT.